The 16 T cell receptor beta chains given below trace back to one sample, sequenced in a study of T cell repertoires in cytomegalovirus infection. TCRdb analysed the reads with MiXCR anew, one entry per CDR3 protein. The sample consists of about 97,000 distinct CDR3 sequences, approximately 17% of them appearing once. The sequenced sample consisted of PBMCs. These TCRs come from a human donor in good health (CMV status not recorded). Some clones in this sample may be carry-over from other donors' samples.

This clonotype was found many times. The chain joins TRBV12-3 or TRBV12-4 to TRBJ2-5; the match to TRBD2 covers 8 bases. The V gene end was trimmed by 8 bases and the J gene end by 1 base; junction bases not matched to a gene: 6. CDR3 length: 14 residues. CDR3 loop: CASGGLDLQETQYF. The CDR3, as DNA: TGTGCCAGCGGGGGACTAGATCTCCAAGAGACCCAGTACTTC.

This CDR3 is CAWRGGACDNYGYTF. CDR3 bases: TGTGCCTGGAGGGGGGGCGCGTGTGACAACTATGGCTACACCTTC. The chain recombines TRBV30 with TRBJ1-2; D possibly corresponds to TRBD1 (6 bases). V shed 3 bases and J shed 2 bases, with 16 bases lying between them. This CDR3 comprises 15 residues. Germline CDR1 and CDR2: GTSNPN and SVGIG (reference sequence).

This clonotype occurred many times. The chain combines TRBV7-2 with TRBJ1-2; 9 positions match TRBD1. Germline CDR1 reads SGHTA; CDR2 reads FQGNSA. This CDR3 has 14 amino acids. Trimming removed 3 bases from V and 2 bases from J; junction bases left unmatched: 1. CDR3 coding DNA: TGTGCCAGCAGCTTTGGGACAGGGAACTATGGCTACACCTTC. It specifies CASSFGTGNYGYTF.

The V call is TRBV5-4, the J call TRBJ2-1, with 7 bases lining up with TRBD1. This CDR3 contains 15 residues. J lost 5 bases, V lost 3 bases, and 8 bases had no gene match. The germline gives CDR1 SGHNT, CDR2 YYREEE (reference sequence). In nucleotides, the CDR3 is TGTGCCAGCAGCTCGACAGGGAAAGGCGACAATGAGCAGTTCTTC. Encoded protein: CASSSTGKGDNEQFF.

This clonotype occurred a few times. The rearrangement uses TRBV20-1 and TRBJ2-7, with a weak D call TRBD2 (5 bases). V was shortened by 3 bases and J by 2 bases, with 23 bases between the two germline ends. The CDR3 has 17 residues. The germline gives CDR1 DFQATT, CDR2 SNEGSKA (reference sequence). The CDR3 region is CSASPLFAGERAYEQYF. In nucleotides, the CDR3 is TGCAGTGCTAGCCCCTTGTTCGCCGGGGAGAGGGCCTACGAGCAGTACTTC.

There are many counts of this clonotype. The rearrangement uses TRBV28 and TRBJ1-2; D gene uncertain. From germline, CDR1 is MDHEN and CDR2 SYDVKM. This CDR3 has 14 amino acids. Trimming stripped 7 bases from V and 2 bases from J, with 14 bases between. The CDR3: CASIHPAGNYGYTF. The CDR3, as DNA: TGTGCCAGCATTCACCCCGCCGGGAACTATGGCTACACCTTC.

This clonotype was seen many times. The rearrangement joins TRBV7-3 to TRBJ2-2, with 7 bases matching TRBD1. CDR3 length equals 17 residues. Germline V gives CDR1 SGHTA, CDR2 FQGTGA. The trim removed 2 bases at V and 0 bases at J, leaving 6 bases unmatched. CDR3 sequence: CASSLYPDRANTGELFF. For the CDR3, the DNA is TGTGCCAGCAGCTTATACCCTGACAGGGCGAACACCGGGGAGCTGTTTTTT.

The CDR3 DNA is TGCGCCAGCAGTGAGACTCTCTACTCCTACGAGCAGTACTTC. This translates into CASSETLYSYEQYF. J is TRBJ2-7 and V is TRBV10-2; D uncertain. This CDR3 is built from 14 residues. V was cut by 2 bases and J by 0 bases, with 8 bases left in between. Germline V gives CDR1 WSHSY, CDR2 SAAADI.

This rearrangement joins TRBV5-4 to TRBJ2-1, with D possibly TRBD1 on 6 matching bases. This CDR3 comprises 15 residues. The V gene's germline CDR1 is SGHNT and CDR2 YYREEE (reference sequence). V was shortened by 3 bases and J by 0 bases, with 10 bases between the two germline ends. CDR3 bases: TGTGCCAGCAGCTGGGACACCAGCTCCTACAATGAGCAGTTCTTC. Translating gives CASSWDTSSYNEQFF.

At least ten counts were recorded for this clonotype. This chain joins TRBV7-2 and TRBJ2-3; 9 bases map to TRBD2. After removal of 5 bases from V and 0 bases from J, the junction contained 6 bases not matched to a gene. Germline lookup yields CDR1 SGHTA and CDR2 FQGNSA. The CDR3 is 16 residues long. CDR3 in amino acids: CASSPLAGRSTDTQYF. The CDR3 nucleotides read TGTGCCAGCAGCCCTCTAGCGGGGAGGAGCACAGATACGCAGTATTTT.

This clonotype appeared a few times. The gene calls are TRBV5-1 and TRBJ1-1; 9 nucleotides line up with TRBD1. The J segment lost 4 bases and the V segment lost 0 bases, leaving 4 bases of the junction unmatched. Germline values: CDR1 SGHRS, CDR2 YFSETQ. The CDR3 sequence is 15 residues long. In nucleotides, the CDR3 is TGCGCCAGCAGCTTGGGGGGACAGGGAACCACTGAAGCTTTCTTT. Its protein is CASSLGGQGTTEAFF. Complete variable domain (other parts from reference TRBV5-1 and TRBJ1-1): KAGVTQTPRYLIKTRGQQVTLSCSPISGHRSVSWYQQTPGQGLQFLFEYFSETQRNKGNFPGRFSGRQFSNSRSEMNVSTLELGDSALYLCASSLGGQGTTEAFFGQGTRLTVV.

This chain links TRBV7-6 with TRBJ2-1; TRBD2 agrees at 7 bases. The CDR3 spans 16 residues. The germline V gene encodes CDR1 SGHVS and CDR2 FNYEAQ. V dropped 1 base and J dropped 3; count of bases not matched to a gene: 6. CDR3 bases: TGTGCCAGCAGCTTAGTTGCGGGGGAGGGCTACAATGAGCAGTTCTTC. It specifies CASSLVAGEGYNEQFF.

The J gene is TRBJ1-2, the V gene TRBV12-3 or TRBV12-4, with D perhaps TRBD1 (5 bases). This CDR3 has 15 amino acids. Trimming stripped 1 base from V and 4 bases from J, with 13 bases between. For the CDR3, the DNA is TGTGCCAGCAGTTTAGGGGCTGGGGGGACCTATGGCTACACCTTC. This translates into CASSLGAGGTYGYTF.

This chain uses TRBV30 with TRBJ2-3; no definite D call. Germline loops: CDR1 GTSNPN, CDR2 SVGIG (reference sequence). The V end lost 8 bases, the J end lost 5 bases, and 11 bases lay between the germline ends. This CDR3 spans 11 amino acids. The CDR3, as DNA: TGTGCCCTGGAAAAGGTAGATACGCAGTATTTT. Translated: CALEKVDTQYF.

This chain joins TRBV18 and TRBJ2-1, with D possibly being TRBD1 (6 bases). V was shortened by 6 bases and J by 7 bases, with 7 bases between the two germline ends. This CDR3 contains 11 residues. CDR1 KGHSH and CDR2 LQKENI come from the germline V gene. CDR3 sequence: CASSTGNEQFF. CDR3 sequence (DNA): TGTGCCAGCTCCACAGGGAATGAGCAGTTCTTC.

This clonotype came up many times. The rearrangement uses TRBV7-2 and TRBJ1-3, with 12 bases that match TRBD1. The V segment lost 3 bases and the J segment 2 bases; nucleotides outside the gene matches: 2. This CDR3 spans 16 amino acids. Germline CDR1 and CDR2: SGHTA and FQGNSA. DNA for the CDR3: TGTGCCAGCAGCTTGGGACAGGGGGCGGCTGGAAACACCATATATTTT. Encoded protein: CASSLGQGAAGNTIYF.